These T cell receptor beta chains were read from a single sample in a study of shared clonotypes between healthy human individuals. Measured with immunoSEQ multiplex PCR; TCRdb has only the in-frame clones, and not every one. The table has some 980,000 clones, around 80% seen once; the top ten hold over 1.3%. The sequencing sample was made of memory CD4+ T cells sorted from blood. All receptors come from a man aged 18 to 35 in good health. Each CDR3 is given with its conserved first and last residue. D genes are given only for firm matches. Clone size, where shown, is once, few, many, or a class for clones that have expanded.

j_call v_call clone_size d_call cdr3_nt cdr3_aa
TRBJ2-1 TRBV7-8 - - TGTGCCAGCAGCTTAGATGGGGTTGGGCAGTTCTTC CASSLDGVGQFF
TRBJ2-5 TRBV2 - TRBD2 TGTGCCAGCAGTGCTTTTAGCGGGATGCAAGAGACCCAGTACTTC CASSAFSGMQETQYF
TRBJ1-2 TRBV30 once - TGTGCCTGGAGGGTCCCGGGGCCTCCGGGGTCCTATGGCTACACCTTC CAWRVPGPPGSYGYTF
TRBJ2-5 TRBV7-2 - TRBD2 TGTGCCAGCAGCCCACCAAGGGCGGGGGGCCAAGAGACCCAGTACTTC CASSPPRAGGQETQYF
TRBJ2-7 TRBV18 - - TGTGCCAGCTCACCGATGGAGGGAGTCGCCTCCTACGAGCAGTACTTC CASSPMEGVASYEQYF
TRBJ1-1 TRBV7-8 - - TGTGCCAGCAGCTTAGTTAACGGTTGGACTGAAGCTTTCTTT CASSLVNGWTEAFF
TRBJ2-3 TRBV7-2 - TRBD2 TGTGCCAGCAGCTCAAGCGGGAGTTCAAGAGATACGCAGTATTTT CASSSSGSSRDTQYF
TRBJ1-4 TRBV28 - TRBD1 TGTGCCAGCAGTCGATATCCGGGACAGGGGGCTGTTAATGAAAAACTGTTTTTT CASSRYPGQGAVNEKLFF
TRBJ2-7 TRBV30 - - TGTGCCTGGAGTCCAAGGACTATAGGCGAGCAGTACTTC CAWSPRTIGEQYF
TRBJ2-5 TRBV28 - - TGTGCCAGCAGTTTAAGTGGACTAGGGGGGGAGACCCAGTACTTC CASSLSGLGGETQYF
TRBJ2-7 TRBV7-9 - - TGTGCCAGCAGAGCCGGGTTCCCCGGCGAGCAGTACTTC CASRAGFPGEQYF
TRBJ2-4 TRBV6-1 - TRBD2 TGTGCCAGCAGTGCGGACTCGCCTCGGACTAGCGGGAGGAGAAACATTCAGTACTTC CASSADSPRTSGRRNIQYF
TRBJ1-1 TRBV10-1 - - TGCGCCAGCAGTGGGGGACTTCTGGCTGAAGCTTTCTTT CASSGGLLAEAFF
TRBJ1-4 TRBV19 - - TGTGCCAGTAGTAAGGTCGGGGGCCGCGAAAAACTGTTTTTT CASSKVGGREKLFF
TRBJ2-1 TRBV15 - TRBD2 TGTGCCACCAGCAGAGGTTCGACTAGCGGGAGCTATGAGCAGTTCTTC CATSRGSTSGSYEQFF
TRBJ2-1 TRBV11-2 - - TGTGCCAGCAGCTTAAGGCAGGCCGCATACAATGAGCAGTTCTTC CASSLRQAAYNEQFF
TRBJ1-5 TRBV7-9 - - TGTGCCAGCAGCTTAAACGCAGGTTCAGGCAATCAGCCCCAGCATTTT CASSLNAGSGNQPQHF
TRBJ2-3 TRBV10-3 - - TGTGCCATCAGTGTCTCGTCCGGGGGTGATACGCAGTATTTT CAISVSSGGDTQYF
TRBJ2-1 TRBV19 - TRBD2 TGTGCCAGTACCAGCGGGAGTTACAATGAGCAGTTCTTC CASTSGSYNEQFF
TRBJ2-5 TRBV2 few - TGTGCCAGCAGTGAAATTGTGGAGACCCAGTACTTC CASSEIVETQYF
TRBJ1-2 TRBV5-1 few TRBD1 TGCGCCAGCAGCTTGGACAGGGGGCCAATCTATGGCTACACCTTC CASSLDRGPIYGYTF
TRBJ1-6 TRBV6-1 - TRBD1 TGTGCCAGCAGTGAAGCGCTTCTCCAGGCCAGGGGGCTCCACTTT CASSEALLQARGLHF
TRBJ2-3 TRBV11-1 once - TGTGCCAGCAGCCCCGCAGGAGATACGCAGTATTTT CASSPAGDTQYF
TRBJ1-1 TRBV19 - - TGTGCCAGTAGTATAGTTGTTCAGAACACTGAAGCTTTCTTT CASSIVVQNTEAFF
TRBJ2-2 TRBV6-5 - - TGTGCCAGCAGTTACGGGCGGGGACGCAGGGAGCTGTTTTTT CASSYGRGRRELFF
TRBJ2-4 TRBV2 - - TGTGCCAGCAGTGAAGCGCTTCAGGGGCTAGCCAAAAACATTCAGTACTTC CASSEALQGLAKNIQYF
TRBJ2-6 TRBV2 - - TGTGCCAGCAGTAAAGAACCTACAGGGTCTGGGGCCAACGTCCTGACTTTC CASSKEPTGSGANVLTF
TRBJ2-3 TRBV5-4 once - TGTGCCAGCAGCCCCGGTTGGCGGGACCCTAGCACAGATACGCAGTATTTT CASSPGWRDPSTDTQYF
TRBJ1-5 TRBV5-6 - TRBD1 TGTGCCAGCAGCCGACAGGGGTACAATCAGCCCCAGCATTTT CASSRQGYNQPQHF
TRBJ1-2 TRBV6-6 - - TGTGCCAGCAGTCCACCCCTGGACAGCGTTCGCGGCTACACCTTC CASSPPLDSVRGYTF
TRBJ2-2 TRBV6-5 - - TGTGCCAGCAGAGCTTCGGCCGGGGAGCTGTTTTTT CASRASAGELFF
TRBJ2-3 TRBV10-1 - - TGCGCCAGCAGTGTCGGAGCAACAGATACGCAGTATTTT CASSVGATDTQYF
TRBJ1-1 TRBV11-2 - TRBD1 TGTGCCAGCAGCCAGGGGACAGGATCGAACACTGAAGCTTTCTTT CASSQGTGSNTEAFF
TRBJ1-2 TRBV6-1 once - TGTGCCAGCAGTGAGGATGCAGGGGACTATGGTGGCTACACCTTC CASSEDAGDYGGYTF
TRBJ2-7 TRBV11-2 few TRBD2 TGTGCCAGCAGCACCGGGCCGGGGGGCTACGAGCAGTACTTC CASSTGPGGYEQYF
TRBJ1-4 TRBV4-1 once - TGCGCCAGCAGCCAATCCGGGGGGAGGATTGAAAAACTGTTTTTT CASSQSGGRIEKLFF
TRBJ1-1 TRBV5-1 - - TGCGCCAGCAGCGTTGATCCGGGCCCTAGAGAAACGTCCTTT CASSVDPGPRETSF
TRBJ1-2 TRBV2 - TRBD1 TGTGCCAGCAGTGAGGGACAGACCCACTATGGCTACACCTTC CASSEGQTHYGYTF
TRBJ2-7 TRBV7-2 once - TGTGCCAGCAGCTTAGCAGGCGAATACGAGCAGTACTTC CASSLAGEYEQYF
TRBJ2-1 TRBV5-4 - - TGTGCCAGCAGCTTGAAACAGGGAGGCGAGCAGTTCTTC CASSLKQGGEQFF